This TCR beta chain was identified during a study of blood T cell repertoires in COVID-19. Overall study: The samples span acute and convalescent COVID-19 from the United States, Italy and Spain. The analysed material was cDNA or gDNA that came from T cells, B-cell-depleted T cells, or PBMCs.

Participants reported their clinical history, and cohort assignment relied on those reports. In the 2 weeks before study entry, exposed participants met a COVID-19 case, which was PCR-confirmed or clinician-diagnosed. Measured with immunoSEQ multiplex PCR; TCRdb has only the in-frame clones, and not every one. This table has under 400,000 clones, roughly 86% appearing once. This CDR3 spans 20 amino acids. From germline, CDR1 is MNHEY and CDR2 SMNVEV (reference sequence). V was clipped by 4 bases and J by 3 bases; unmatched bases: 21. The genes are TRBV27 and TRBJ1-2; 9 nucleotides match TRBD1. Sequencing was carried out using PBMCs or T cells enriched from blood (not recorded which). This clonotype originated in a woman in her thirties who had been exposed to COVID-19. The CDR3 sequence: CASSSQVGTGLFASYYGYTF. The CDR3 nucleotides read TGTGCCAGCAGTTCACAAGTCGGGACAGGGCTGTTCGCGTCGTACTATGGCTACACCTTC.